The subject of this entry is one TCR beta chain. What it binds is not known. Libraries for TCRalpha and TCRbeta carried sample barcodes and unique molecular identifiers via 5'RACE. In TCRdb, the 5' RACE reads were re-called with MiXCR into one record per CDR3 protein. The sample has roughly 400,000 distinct CDR3 sequences, under 20% seen once; the top ten hold roughly a fifth. The data were obtained in a study of T-cell memory formation after mild COVID-19. The overall study: TCR clusters were mostly donor specific.

The V segment lost 2 bases and the J segment 2 bases; nucleotides outside the gene matches: 5. The CDR3 has 15 residues. Germline V CDR1 and CDR2: MNHEY, SVGEGT. Whole-study results and caveats: Day 37-peaking second-wave clones had unconfirmed SARS-CoV-2 specificity. The study found balanced CD4/CD8 in clones contracting day 15 to 85 and a CD4+ lean in later expanders.

Source material: PBMCs or a T cell subset sorted from them (not recorded which). The rearrangement joins TRBV6-2 or TRBV6-3 to TRBJ2-7, with 8 bases fitting TRBD2. This clonotype originated in a man aged 18 to 29 who had mild COVID-19 (a few samples of this study predate the infection). Cell type and time point are not known. The CDR3 DNA reads as TGTGCCAGCAGTTACCTGGCGGGGGGCACCTACGAGCAGTACGTC. This sequence encodes CASSYLAGGTYEQYV.